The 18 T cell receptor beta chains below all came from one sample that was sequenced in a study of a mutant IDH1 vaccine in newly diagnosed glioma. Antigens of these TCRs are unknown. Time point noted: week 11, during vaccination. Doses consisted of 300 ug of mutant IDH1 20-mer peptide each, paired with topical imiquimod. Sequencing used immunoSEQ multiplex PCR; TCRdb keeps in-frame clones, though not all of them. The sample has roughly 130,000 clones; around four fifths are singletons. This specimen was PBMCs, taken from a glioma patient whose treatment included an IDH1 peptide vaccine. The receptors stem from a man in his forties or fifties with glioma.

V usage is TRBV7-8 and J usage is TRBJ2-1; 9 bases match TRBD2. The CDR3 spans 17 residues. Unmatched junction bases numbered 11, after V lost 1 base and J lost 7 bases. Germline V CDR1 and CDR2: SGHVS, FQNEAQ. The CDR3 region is CASSLVISGGPMNEQFF. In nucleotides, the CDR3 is TGTGCCAGCAGCTTAGTGATTAGCGGGGGCCCCATGAATGAGCAGTTCTTC.

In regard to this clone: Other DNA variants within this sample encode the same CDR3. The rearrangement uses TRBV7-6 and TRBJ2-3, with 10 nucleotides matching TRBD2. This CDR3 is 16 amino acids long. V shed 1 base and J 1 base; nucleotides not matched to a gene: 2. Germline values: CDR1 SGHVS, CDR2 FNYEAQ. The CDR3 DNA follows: TGTGCCAGCAGCTTAGGGCTAGCGGGGGGCACAGATACGCAGTATTTT. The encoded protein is CASSLGLAGGTDTQYF.

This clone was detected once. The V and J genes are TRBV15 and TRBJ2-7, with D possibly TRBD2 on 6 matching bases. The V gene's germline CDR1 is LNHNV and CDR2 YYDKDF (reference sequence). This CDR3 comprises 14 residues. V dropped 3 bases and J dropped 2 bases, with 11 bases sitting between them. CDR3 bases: TGTGCCACCAGCAGTGGGACTGGGACCTACGAGCAGTACTTC. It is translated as CATSSGTGTYEQYF.

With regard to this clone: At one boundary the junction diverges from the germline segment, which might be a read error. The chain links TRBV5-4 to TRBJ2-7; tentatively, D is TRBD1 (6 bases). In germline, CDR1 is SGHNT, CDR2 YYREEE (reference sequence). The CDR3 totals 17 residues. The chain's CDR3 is CASSLGIAGTFTYERYF. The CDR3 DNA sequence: TGTGCCAGCAGCTTGGGGATCGCAGGGACATTCACCTACGAGCGGTACTTC.

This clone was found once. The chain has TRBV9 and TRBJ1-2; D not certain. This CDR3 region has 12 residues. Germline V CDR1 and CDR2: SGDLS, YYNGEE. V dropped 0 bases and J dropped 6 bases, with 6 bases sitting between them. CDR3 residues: CASSVAGNGYTF. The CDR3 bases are TGTGCCAGCAGCGTAGCTGGGAATGGCTACACCTTC.

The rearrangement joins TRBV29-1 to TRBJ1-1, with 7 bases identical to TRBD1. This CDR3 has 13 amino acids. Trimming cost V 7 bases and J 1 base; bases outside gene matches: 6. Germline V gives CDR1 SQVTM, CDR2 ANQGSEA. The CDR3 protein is CSEEGATNTEAFF. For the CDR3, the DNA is TGCAGCGAAGAGGGGGCGACGAACACTGAAGCTTTCTTT.

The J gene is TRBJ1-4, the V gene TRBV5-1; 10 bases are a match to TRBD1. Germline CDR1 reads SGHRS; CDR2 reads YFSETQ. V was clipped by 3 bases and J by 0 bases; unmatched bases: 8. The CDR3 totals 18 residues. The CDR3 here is CASSWQTGGTTTNEKLFF. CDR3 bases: TGCGCCAGCAGCTGGCAGACAGGGGGCACGACAACTAATGAAAAACTGTTTTTT.

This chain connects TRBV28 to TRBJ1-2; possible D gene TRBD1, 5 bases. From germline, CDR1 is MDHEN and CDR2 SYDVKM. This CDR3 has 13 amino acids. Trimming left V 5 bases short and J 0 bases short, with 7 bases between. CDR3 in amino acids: CASSPDTNYGYTF. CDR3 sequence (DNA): TGTGCCAGCAGTCCGGACACTAACTATGGCTACACCTTC.

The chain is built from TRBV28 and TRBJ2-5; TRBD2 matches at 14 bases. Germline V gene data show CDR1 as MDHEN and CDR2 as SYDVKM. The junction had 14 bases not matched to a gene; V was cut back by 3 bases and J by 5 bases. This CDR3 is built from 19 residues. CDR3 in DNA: TGTGCCAGCAGTTTCTCCCGTGGGACTAGCGGGAGAGTTTTGGAGACCCAGTACTTC. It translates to CASSFSRGTSGRVLETQYF.

CDR3 sequence (DNA): TGTGCCAGCAGTTACGCCGGGACGATATCCAGGGAGACCCAGTACTTC. Translated, it gives CASSYAGTISRETQYF. The chain combines TRBV6-5 with TRBJ2-5; tentatively, D is TRBD1 or TRBD2 (5 bases each). The germline V and J ends were trimmed by 2 bases and 5 bases, with 18 bases remaining between them. Germline CDR1 reads MNHEY; CDR2 reads SVGAGI. The CDR3 covers 16 residues.

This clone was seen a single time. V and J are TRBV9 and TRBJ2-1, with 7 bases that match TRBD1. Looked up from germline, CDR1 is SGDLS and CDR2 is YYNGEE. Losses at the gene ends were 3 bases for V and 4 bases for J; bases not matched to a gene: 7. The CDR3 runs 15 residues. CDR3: CASSARDSIYNEQFF. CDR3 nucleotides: TGTGCCAGCAGCGCCCGGGACAGCATATACAATGAGCAGTTCTTC.

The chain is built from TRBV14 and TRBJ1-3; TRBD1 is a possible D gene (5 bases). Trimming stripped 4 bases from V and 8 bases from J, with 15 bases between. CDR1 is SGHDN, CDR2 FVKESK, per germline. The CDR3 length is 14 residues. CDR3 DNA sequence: TGTGCCAGCAGCCCGCGGCCAGGGCTGGACACCATATATTTT. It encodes CASSPRPGLDTIYF.

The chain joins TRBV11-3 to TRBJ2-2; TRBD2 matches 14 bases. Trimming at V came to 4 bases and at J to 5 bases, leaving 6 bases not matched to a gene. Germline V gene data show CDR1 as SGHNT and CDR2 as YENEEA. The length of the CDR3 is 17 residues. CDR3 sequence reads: CASSSGTSGRATGELFF. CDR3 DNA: TGTGCCAGCAGCTCCGGGACTAGCGGGAGAGCAACCGGGGAGCTGTTTTTT.

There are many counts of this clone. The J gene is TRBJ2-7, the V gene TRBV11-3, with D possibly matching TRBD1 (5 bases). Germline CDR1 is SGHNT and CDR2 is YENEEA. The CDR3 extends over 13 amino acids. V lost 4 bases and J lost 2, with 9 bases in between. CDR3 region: CASSSPDTYEQYF. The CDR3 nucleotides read TGTGCCAGCAGCTCCCCGGACACCTACGAGCAGTACTTC. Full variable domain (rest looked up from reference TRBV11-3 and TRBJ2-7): EAGVVQSPRYKIIEKKQPVAFWCNPISGHNTLYWYLQNLGQGPELLIRYENEEAVDDSQLPKDRFSAERLKGVDSTLKIQPAELGDSAVYLCASSSPDTYEQYFGPGTRLTVT.

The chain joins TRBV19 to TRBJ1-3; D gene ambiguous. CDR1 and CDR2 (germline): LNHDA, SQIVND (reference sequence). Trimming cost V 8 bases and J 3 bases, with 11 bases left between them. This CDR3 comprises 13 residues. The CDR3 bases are TGTGCCAGTCAAGGGCAAGTTGGAAACACCATATATTTT. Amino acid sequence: CASQGQVGNTIYF.

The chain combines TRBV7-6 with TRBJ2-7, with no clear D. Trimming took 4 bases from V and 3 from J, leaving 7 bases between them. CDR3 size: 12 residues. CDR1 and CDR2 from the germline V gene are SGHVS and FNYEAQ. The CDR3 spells CASSSLSYEQYF. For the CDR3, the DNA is TGTGCCAGCAGCTCACTCAGCTACGAGCAGTACTTC. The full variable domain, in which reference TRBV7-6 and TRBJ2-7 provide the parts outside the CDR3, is GAGVSQSPRYKVTKRGQDVALRCDPISGHVSLYWYRQALGQGPEFLTYFNYEAQQDKSGLPNDRFSAERPEGSISTLTIQRTEQRDSAMYRCASSSLSYEQYFGPGTRLTVT.

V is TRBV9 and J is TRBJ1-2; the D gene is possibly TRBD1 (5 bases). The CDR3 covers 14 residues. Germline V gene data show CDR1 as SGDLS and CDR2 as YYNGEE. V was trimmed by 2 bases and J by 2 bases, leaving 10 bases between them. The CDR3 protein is CASSVSGGNYGYTF. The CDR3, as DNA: TGTGCCAGCAGCGTTTCCGGGGGGAACTATGGCTACACCTTC. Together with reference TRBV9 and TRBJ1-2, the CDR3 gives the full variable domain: DSGVTQTPKHLITATGQRVTLRCSPRSGDLSVYWYQQSLDQGLQFLIQYYNGEERAKGNILERFSAQQFPDLHSELNLSSLELGDSALYFCASSVSGGNYGYTFGSGTRLTVV.

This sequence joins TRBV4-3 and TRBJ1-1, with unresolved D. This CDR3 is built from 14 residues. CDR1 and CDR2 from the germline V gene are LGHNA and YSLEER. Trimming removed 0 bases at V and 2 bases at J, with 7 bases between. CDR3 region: CASSQETGNTEAFF. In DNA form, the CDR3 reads TGCGCCAGCAGCCAAGAGACGGGCAACACTGAAGCTTTCTTT.